These 27 T cell receptor beta chains were sequenced from one sample in a study of shared clonotypes between healthy human individuals. Naive CD8 populations comprised CD45RO-negative cells positively selected for CCR7, excluding terminally differentiated effector memory CD45RA+ cells. Clones were read by immunoSEQ multiplex PCR, and TCRdb kept only the in-frame ones, dropping some. Among hundreds of thousands of clones listed, roughly 94% were seen once. The sequenced sample was naive CD8+ T cells sorted from blood. Receptors were obtained from a man aged 25 to 40 in good health.

The chain carries TRBV5-1 and TRBJ2-1; D perhaps matches TRBD2 (6 bases). V lost 0 bases, J lost 9 bases, and 13 bases lay in between. The CDR3 length is 14 residues. In germline, CDR1 is SGHRS, CDR2 YFSETQ. CDR3: CASSLGAGWSEQFF. The CDR3 coding sequence is TGCGCCAGCAGCTTGGGGGCGGGGTGGAGTGAGCAGTTCTTC.

The chain is built from TRBV29-1 and TRBJ2-2, with TRBD1 identical over 9 bases. Germline V gene data show CDR1 as SQVTM and CDR2 as ANQGSEA. The CDR3 spans 20 residues. Trimming took 1 base from V and 3 from J; bases not matched to a gene: 18. The CDR3 here is CSVEAYEVDRGAGYTGELFF. In nucleotides, the CDR3 is TGCAGCGTTGAAGCCTATGAAGTCGACAGGGGGGCGGGCTACACCGGGGAGCTGTTTTTT.

This clone was recorded once. The V and J genes are TRBV7-9 and TRBJ1-2; D is ambiguous. V gave up 4 bases and J gave up 4 bases, with 19 bases separating them. The germline gives CDR1 SEHNR, CDR2 FQNEAQ (reference sequence). The CDR3 consists of 16 residues. CDR3 sequence (DNA): TGTGCCAGCAGCTCCGGGCTACACCCCCCCAGCTATGGCTACACCTTC. Translated, it gives CASSSGLHPPSYGYTF.

As to this clone: This CDR3 is also generated by other DNA sequences in the sample. The chain joins TRBV9 to TRBJ2-7; 8 nucleotides line up with TRBD2. V shed 0 bases and J 2 bases; nucleotides not matched to a gene: 1. CDR1 SGDLS and CDR2 YYNGEE come from the germline V gene. The CDR3 is 14 amino acids. CDR3 sequence: CASSVGGLAYEQYF. In nucleotides, the CDR3 is TGTGCCAGCAGCGTAGGGGGACTAGCCTACGAGCAGTACTTC.

This clone turned up a few times. V gene TRBV7-6 combines with J gene TRBJ2-2; 9 bases are shared with TRBD2. V gave up 6 bases and J gave up 6 bases; unmatched junction bases: 11. The CDR3 consists of 16 residues. Germline CDR1 and CDR2: SGHVS and FNYEAQ. Here the CDR3 reads CASRQDVAGVSGELFF. CDR3 sequence (DNA): TGTGCCAGCAGGCAAGACGTAGCGGGAGTTTCCGGGGAGCTGTTTTTT.

The rearrangement links TRBV7-8 to TRBJ2-1; D not resolved. The CDR3 is 15 amino acids. Trimming pared 1 base from V and 0 bases from J, leaving 7 bases between. From germline, CDR1 is SGHVS and CDR2 FQNEAQ. The CDR3 DNA reads as TGTGCCAGCAGCTTAGAACAGAGCTCCTACAATGAGCAGTTCTTC. It specifies CASSLEQSSYNEQFF.

The J gene is TRBJ2-1, the V gene TRBV10-1; D possibly corresponds to TRBD2 (5 bases). Germline V gives CDR1 WNHNN, CDR2 SYGVQD (reference sequence). The V and J ends lost 1 base and 7 bases respectively, with 14 bases between them. The CDR3 has 15 residues. CDR3 nucleotides: TGCGCCAGCAGTGAGTTTTTAGGACCGGGGAATGAGCAGTTCTTC. Encoded protein: CASSEFLGPGNEQFF.

V and J are TRBV9 and TRBJ2-3, with D unclear. The V gene's germline CDR1 is SGDLS and CDR2 YYNGEE. Deletions cut 5 bases from V and 0 bases from J, with 16 bases between. The CDR3 extends over 16 amino acids. In DNA, the CDR3 is TGTGCCAGCAGTCGTAGTGGCGGCACTAGCACAGATACGCAGTATTTT. Translation gives CASSRSGGTSTDTQYF.

The V gene is TRBV11-2, the J gene TRBJ2-7; D might be TRBD1 (6 bases). The CDR3 sequence is 12 residues long. CDR1 is SGHAT and CDR2 is FQNNGV in the germline V gene. The germline V and J ends were trimmed by 8 bases and 1 base, with 9 bases remaining between them. Here the CDR3 reads CASGGQSYEQYF. Here the CDR3 DNA reads TGTGCCAGCGGAGGACAGTCCTACGAGCAGTACTTC.

The chain links TRBV5-6 to TRBJ2-1; TRBD1 matches at 10 bases. The CDR3 has 16 amino acids. J lost 5 bases, V lost 0 bases, and 5 bases had no gene match. Germline V gene lookup returns CDR1 SGHDT and CDR2 YYEEEE. CDR3 protein: CASSLEGQGIDNEQFF. CDR3 nucleotide sequence: TGTGCCAGCAGCTTGGAGGGACAGGGGATAGACAATGAGCAGTTCTTC.

This chain connects TRBV11-2 to TRBJ2-3; 9 bases match TRBD2. J lost 5 bases, V lost 1 base, and 10 bases had no gene match. The germline CDR1 and CDR2 sequences are SGHAT and FQNNGV. The CDR3 has 17 amino acids. The CDR3 sequence is CASSLVGGRAGGDTQYF. For the CDR3, the DNA is TGTGCCAGCAGCTTAGTTGGCGGGAGGGCCGGGGGAGATACGCAGTATTTT.

This clone came up once. V usage is TRBV7-8 and J usage is TRBJ2-1; D is perhaps TRBD2 (6 bases). Germline V gives CDR1 SGHVS, CDR2 FQNEAQ. Trimming left V 4 bases short and J 9 bases short, with 22 bases between. The CDR3 length is 16 residues. DNA for the CDR3: TGTGCCAGCAGCTCGCTGGAGGGACTCGGGCGCGGTGAGCAGTTCTTC. Its translation is CASSSLEGLGRGEQFF.

The chain links TRBV7-9 to TRBJ1-4; D unclear. V lost 5 bases and J lost 8, with 9 bases in between. The germline V gene has CDR1 SEHNR and CDR2 FQNEAQ (reference sequence). This CDR3 is built from 12 residues. For the CDR3, the DNA is TGTGCCAGCAGCCCAGAGGCAGAAAAACTGTTTTTT. Translated: CASSPEAEKLFF.

The V call is TRBV11-2, the J call TRBJ2-3, with D perhaps being TRBD1 or TRBD2 (5 bases each). This CDR3 region has 14 residues. Germline V gene sequence: CDR1 SGHAT, CDR2 FQNNGV. V was pared by 7 bases and J by 2 bases, with 13 bases between. The CDR3 region has the DNA TGTGCCAGCAAGTCGGGGCCAAACACAGATACGCAGTATTTT. This gives the protein CASKSGPNTDTQYF.

With respect to this clone: The same CDR3 is also encoded by other DNA sequences in this sample. The V call is TRBV27, the J call TRBJ2-3, with a tentative D call TRBD1 (5 bases). Germline CDR1 MNHEY, CDR2 SMNVEV (reference sequence). This CDR3 is 10 amino acids long. V lost 10 bases to trimming and J lost 8 bases, with 10 bases between them. This CDR3 is CATGLGTQYF. The CDR3 DNA reads TGTGCCACAGGGCTGGGTACGCAGTATTTT.

This chain joins TRBV5-5 and TRBJ1-1, with D hard to call. Germline CDR1 reads SGHKS; CDR2 reads YYEKEE (reference sequence). Trimming removed 2 bases from V and 0 bases from J, with 2 bases in between. The CDR3 is 12 amino acids. Here the CDR3 DNA reads TGTGCCAGCAGCTTTATGAACACTGAAGCTTTCTTT. Its protein product is CASSFMNTEAFF. Together with reference TRBV5-5 and TRBJ1-1, the CDR3 gives the full variable domain: DAGVTQSPTHLIKTRGQQVTLRCSPISGHKSVSWYQQVLGQGPQFIFQYYEKEERGRGNFPDRFSARQFPNYSSELNVNALLLGDSALYLCASSFMNTEAFFGQGTRLTVV.

This clone was recorded a few times. The rearrangement joins TRBV19 to TRBJ2-3; D is uncertain. This CDR3 region has 15 residues. V lost 1 base and J 2 bases, leaving 10 bases between the germline ends. Germline CDR1 is LNHDA and CDR2 is SQIVND (reference sequence). This chain's CDR3 is CASSIGGGNTDTQYF. The CDR3 coding sequence is TGTGCCAGTAGTATAGGCGGCGGTAACACAGATACGCAGTATTTT.

The chain recombines TRBV7-9 with TRBJ2-1; 7 nucleotides match TRBD1. The CDR3 is 15 residues long. V was pared by 3 bases and J by 4 bases, with 6 bases of the junction left unmatched. From germline, CDR1 is SEHNR and CDR2 FQNEAQ (reference sequence). The CDR3 region is CASSFRDRDYNEQFF. The CDR3 DNA reads as TGTGCCAGCAGCTTCCGGGACAGAGATTACAATGAGCAGTTCTTC.

The chain recombines TRBV4-1 with TRBJ1-2; tentative D call: TRBD1 (6 bases). In germline, CDR1 is MGHRA, CDR2 YSYEKL. V was clipped by 0 bases and J by 7 bases, with 18 bases between them. The CDR3 runs 16 residues. CDR3 in amino acids: CASSQDLTGILPGYTF. Here the CDR3 DNA reads TGCGCCAGCAGCCAAGATCTCACAGGGATCCTTCCTGGCTACACCTTC.

The chain combines TRBV5-4 with TRBJ2-7; 9 bases are shared with TRBD1. Unmatched junction bases numbered 4, after V lost 0 bases and J lost 3 bases. The V gene's germline CDR1 is SGHNT and CDR2 YYREEE (reference sequence). The CDR3 is 15 residues long. In DNA form, the CDR3 reads TGTGCCAGCAGCTTGGGGACAGGGGCCGACTACGAGCAGTACTTC. Translating gives CASSLGTGADYEQYF.

V and J are TRBV27 and TRBJ2-1; TRBD2 aligns across 7 bases. This CDR3 region has 15 residues. The V gene's germline CDR1 is MNHEY and CDR2 SMNVEV (reference sequence). Unmatched junction bases numbered 7, after V lost 8 bases and J lost 0 bases. The DNA for the CDR3 is TGTGCCAGCTTTGGAGCGGGGAGCTCCTACAATGAGCAGTTCTTC. Its translation is CASFGAGSSYNEQFF.

The chain has TRBV11-2 and TRBJ2-1; a possible D gene is TRBD1 (6 bases). The CDR3 runs 13 residues. V lost 4 bases, J lost 10 bases, and 14 bases lay in between. Germline V gives CDR1 SGHAT, CDR2 FQNNGV. CDR3 loop: CASSSGQHPEQFF. CDR3 nucleotides: TGTGCCAGCAGCTCCGGACAGCATCCAGAGCAGTTCTTC.

This rearrangement joins TRBV27 to TRBJ2-1, with 10 bases matching TRBD2. The CDR3 has 19 residues. CDR1 and CDR2 from the germline V gene are MNHEY and SMNVEV (reference sequence). The trim removed 8 bases at V and 0 bases at J, leaving 16 bases unmatched. The CDR3 nucleotides are TGTGCCAGCTTACCCTCCGGGACTAGCGTCATGAGCTCCTACAATGAGCAGTTCTTC. Protein product: CASLPSGTSVMSSYNEQFF.

The V call is TRBV7-6, the J call TRBJ2-1; D possibly corresponds to TRBD1 (5 bases). Germline V lookup: CDR1 SGHVS, CDR2 FNYEAQ. V lost 0 bases, J lost 4 bases, and 13 bases lay in between. The CDR3 covers 16 residues. CDR3 nucleotide sequence: TGTGCCAGCAGCTTAGCTGGGGCCGATAATTACAATGAGCAGTTCTTC. Its protein product is CASSLAGADNYNEQFF.

The chain recombines TRBV7-6 with TRBJ2-2, with a weak D call TRBD1 (5 bases). CDR1 is SGHVS, CDR2 FNYEAQ, per germline. Between the trimmed V and J ends, which lost 0 bases and 4 bases, there was a span of 12 bases. The CDR3 loop spans 16 amino acids. The DNA of the CDR3 is TGTGCCAGCAGCTTAGCGGCAGGGTCCCCCACCGGGGAGCTGTTTTTT. Translated, it gives CASSLAAGSPTGELFF.

The genes are TRBV5-5 and TRBJ2-1, with no clear D. V was clipped by 6 bases and J by 8 bases, with 12 bases between them. This CDR3 is 12 amino acids long. Germline CDR1 is SGHKS and CDR2 is YYEKEE (reference sequence). The CDR3 DNA is TGTGCCAGCACCACCCGAGAGGATGAGCAGTTCTTC. Residues: CASTTREDEQFF. The full variable domain, its missing parts supplied by reference TRBV5-5 and TRBJ2-1, is DAGVTQSPTHLIKTRGQQVTLRCSPISGHKSVSWYQQVLGQGPQFIFQYYEKEERGRGNFPDRFSARQFPNYSSELNVNALLLGDSALYLCASTTREDEQFFGPGTRLTVL.

The CDR3 coding sequence is TGTGCCACCGCTTTGGGAAATCAGCCCCAGCATTTT. Translation: CATALGNQPQHF. The chain uses TRBV15 and TRBJ1-5; the D is unclear. V lost 8 bases to trimming and J lost 4 bases, with 9 bases between them. The CDR3 is 12 amino acids. Germline V lookup: CDR1 LNHNV, CDR2 YYDKDF (reference sequence).